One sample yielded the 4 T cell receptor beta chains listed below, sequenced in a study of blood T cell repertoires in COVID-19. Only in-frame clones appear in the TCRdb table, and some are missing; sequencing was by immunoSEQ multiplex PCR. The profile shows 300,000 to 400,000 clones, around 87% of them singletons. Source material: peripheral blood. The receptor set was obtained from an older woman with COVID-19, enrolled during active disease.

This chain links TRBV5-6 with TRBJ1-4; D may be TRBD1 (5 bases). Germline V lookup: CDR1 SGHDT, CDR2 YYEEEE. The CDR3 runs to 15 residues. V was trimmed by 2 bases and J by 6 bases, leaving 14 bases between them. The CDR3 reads CASSFLTETHEKLFF. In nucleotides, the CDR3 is TGTGCCAGCAGCTTCTTGACAGAGACTCATGAAAAACTGTTTTTT.

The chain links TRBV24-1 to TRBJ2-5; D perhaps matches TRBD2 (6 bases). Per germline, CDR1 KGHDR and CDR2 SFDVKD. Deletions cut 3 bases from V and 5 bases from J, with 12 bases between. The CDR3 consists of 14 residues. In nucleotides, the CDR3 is TGTGCCACCAGTGATGCGGGACCGGGCGAGACCCAGTACTTC. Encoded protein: CATSDAGPGETQYF.

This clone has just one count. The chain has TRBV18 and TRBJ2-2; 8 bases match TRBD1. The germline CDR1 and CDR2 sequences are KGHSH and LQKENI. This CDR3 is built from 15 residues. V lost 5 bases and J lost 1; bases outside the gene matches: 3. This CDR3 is CASSTGTGNTGELFF. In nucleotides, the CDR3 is TGTGCCAGCTCAACCGGGACAGGGAACACCGGGGAGCTGTTTTTT.

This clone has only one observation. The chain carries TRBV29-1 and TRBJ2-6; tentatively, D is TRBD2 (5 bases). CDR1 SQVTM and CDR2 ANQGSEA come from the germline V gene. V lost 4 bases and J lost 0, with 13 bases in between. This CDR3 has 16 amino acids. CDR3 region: CSVGSGGGSGANVLTF. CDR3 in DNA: TGCAGCGTTGGCTCCGGAGGCGGCTCTGGGGCCAACGTCCTGACTTTC.